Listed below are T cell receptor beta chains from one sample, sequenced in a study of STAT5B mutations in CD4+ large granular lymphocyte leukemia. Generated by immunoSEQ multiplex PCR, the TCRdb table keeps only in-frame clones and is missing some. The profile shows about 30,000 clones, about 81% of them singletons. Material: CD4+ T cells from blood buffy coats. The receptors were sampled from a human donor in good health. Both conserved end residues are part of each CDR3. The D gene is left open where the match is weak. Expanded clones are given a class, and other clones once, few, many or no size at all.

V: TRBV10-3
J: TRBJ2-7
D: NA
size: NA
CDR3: CAISESRAGYEQYF
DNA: TGTGCCATCAGTGAGTCTAGGGCGGGCTACGAGCAGTACTTC

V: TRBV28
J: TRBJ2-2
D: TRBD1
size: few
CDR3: CASSLGDRGTGELFF
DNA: TGTGCCAGCAGTTTAGGGGACAGGGGGACCGGGGAGCTGTTTTTT

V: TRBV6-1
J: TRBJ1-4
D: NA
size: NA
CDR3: CASSATEATNEKLFF
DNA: TGTGCCAGCAGTGCCACAGAAGCAACTAATGAAAAACTGTTTTTT

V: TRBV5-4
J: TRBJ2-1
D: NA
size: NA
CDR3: CASSLGGRSSSYNEQFF
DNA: TGTGCCAGCAGCTTGGGCGGGCGGAGTAGCTCCTACAATGAGCAGTTCTTC

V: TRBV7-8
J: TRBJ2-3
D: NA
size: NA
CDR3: CASSLSPSWGTDTQYF
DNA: TGTGCCAGCAGCTTAAGCCCTTCTTGGGGCACAGATACGCAGTATTTT

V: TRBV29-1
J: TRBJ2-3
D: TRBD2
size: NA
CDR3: CSVDRVAGKTDTQYF
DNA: TGCAGCGTTGATAGGGTAGCGGGGAAAACAGATACGCAGTATTTT

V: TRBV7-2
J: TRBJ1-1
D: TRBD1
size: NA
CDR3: CASSSQGTAGSTEAFF
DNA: TGTGCCAGCAGCTCACAAGGGACAGCGGGTTCCACTGAAGCTTTCTTT

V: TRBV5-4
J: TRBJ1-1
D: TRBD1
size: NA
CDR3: CASSLEGRDRGPNTEAFF
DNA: TGTGCCAGCAGCTTGGAGGGGCGGGACAGGGGGCCGAACACTGAAGCTTTCTTT

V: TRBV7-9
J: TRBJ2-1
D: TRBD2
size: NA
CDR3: CASEGTSGNNEQFF
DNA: TGTGCCAGCGAGGGGACTAGCGGGAACAATGAGCAGTTCTTC

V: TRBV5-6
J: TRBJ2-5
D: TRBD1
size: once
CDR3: CAAGTGTRETQYF
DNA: TGTGCCGCTGGGACAGGGACTCGAGAGACCCAGTACTTC

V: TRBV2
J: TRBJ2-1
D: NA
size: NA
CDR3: CAGSGPYNEQFF
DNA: TGTGCCGGCAGTGGCCCCTACAATGAGCAGTTCTTC

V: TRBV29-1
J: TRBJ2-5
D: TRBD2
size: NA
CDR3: CSVVGAGGGTQYF
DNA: TGCAGCGTTGTGGGGGCGGGAGGTGGGACCCAGTACTTC

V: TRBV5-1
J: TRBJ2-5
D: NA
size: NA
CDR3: CASSLVSRGETQYF
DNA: TGCGCCAGCAGCTTGGTCTCGAGGGGAGAGACCCAGTACTTC

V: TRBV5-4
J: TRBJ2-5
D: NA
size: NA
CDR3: CASSLSGTQETQYF
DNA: TGTGCCAGCAGCTTGTCTGGCACTCAAGAGACCCAGTACTTC

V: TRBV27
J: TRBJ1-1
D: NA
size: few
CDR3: CASSFSTPNTEAFF
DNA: TGTGCCAGCAGTTTCTCGACACCGAACACTGAAGCTTTCTTT

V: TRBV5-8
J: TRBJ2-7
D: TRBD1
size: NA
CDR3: CASSLQGFEQYF
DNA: TGTGCCAGCAGCTTACAGGGGTTCGAGCAGTACTTC

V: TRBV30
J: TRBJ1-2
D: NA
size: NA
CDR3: CASPLGRTNYGYTF
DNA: TGTGCCTCACCCCTAGGCAGGACGAACTATGGCTACACCTTC

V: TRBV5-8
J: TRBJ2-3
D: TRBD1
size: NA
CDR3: CASSLGGQGAVDTQYF
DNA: TGTGCCAGCAGCTTGGGAGGGCAGGGGGCAGTAGATACGCAGTATTTT

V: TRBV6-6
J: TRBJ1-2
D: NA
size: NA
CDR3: CASSYDGGNYGYTF
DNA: TGTGCCAGCAGTTACGACGGGGGAAACTATGGCTACACCTTC

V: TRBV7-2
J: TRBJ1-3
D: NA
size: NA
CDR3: CASSLESSGNTIYF
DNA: TGTGCCAGCAGCTTAGAGAGCTCTGGAAACACCATATATTTT

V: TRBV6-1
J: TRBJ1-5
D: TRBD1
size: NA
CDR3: CASSVGQVNQPQHF
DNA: TGTGCCAGCAGTGTGGGACAGGTAAATCAGCCCCAGCATTTT

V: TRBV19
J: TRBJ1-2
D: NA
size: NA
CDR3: CATHTRVGGYTF
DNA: TGTGCCACGCACACGAGGGTAGGTGGCTACACCTTC

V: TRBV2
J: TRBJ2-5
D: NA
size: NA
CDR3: CASSEGRRIETQYF
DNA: TGTGCCAGCAGTGAAGGCAGGAGAATAGAGACCCAGTACTTC

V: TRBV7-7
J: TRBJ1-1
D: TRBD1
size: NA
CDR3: CASSPGGLTEAFF
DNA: TGTGCCAGCAGCCCAGGGGGTTTAACTGAAGCTTTCTTT

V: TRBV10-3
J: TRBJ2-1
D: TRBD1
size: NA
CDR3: CAIRGSGGAAPYNEQFF
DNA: TGTGCCATCAGGGGATCAGGGGGAGCGGCACCTTACAATGAGCAGTTCTTC

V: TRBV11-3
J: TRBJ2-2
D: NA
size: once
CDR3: CASSLSWSGGELFF
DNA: TGTGCCAGCAGCTTATCATGGTCGGGCGGGGAGCTGTTTTTT

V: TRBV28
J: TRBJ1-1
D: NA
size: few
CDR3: CAYSRGNEAFF
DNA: TGTGCCTATTCCAGGGGAAATGAAGCTTTCTTT

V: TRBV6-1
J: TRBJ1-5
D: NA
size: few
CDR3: CASSDFNQPQHF
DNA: TGTGCCAGCAGTGATTTCAATCAGCCCCAGCATTTT

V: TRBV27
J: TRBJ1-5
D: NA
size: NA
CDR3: CASSGQNQPQHF
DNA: TGTGCCAGCAGTGGACAGAATCAGCCCCAGCATTTT

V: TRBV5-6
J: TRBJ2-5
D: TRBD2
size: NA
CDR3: CASSLAASGGPETQYF
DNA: TGTGCCAGCAGCTTGGCGGCTAGCGGGGGACCGGAGACCCAGTACTTC

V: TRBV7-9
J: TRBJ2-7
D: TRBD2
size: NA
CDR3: CASSSGLAVSYEQYF
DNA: TGTGCCAGCAGCTCGGGGCTAGCGGTAAGCTACGAGCAGTACTTC

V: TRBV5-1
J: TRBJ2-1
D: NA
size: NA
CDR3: CASSVGQYNEQFF
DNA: TGCGCCAGCAGCGTTGGACAGTACAATGAGCAGTTCTTC

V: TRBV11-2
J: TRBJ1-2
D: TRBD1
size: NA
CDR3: CASSKDRVANYGYTF
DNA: TGTGCCAGCAGCAAGGACAGGGTAGCTAACTATGGCTACACCTTC

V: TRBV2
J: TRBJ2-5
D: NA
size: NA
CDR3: CARQRDQGGETQYF
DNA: TGTGCCAGACAGAGAGATCAGGGCGGGGAGACCCAGTACTTC

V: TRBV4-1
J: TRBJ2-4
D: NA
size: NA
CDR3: CASSQEGSAQAKNIQYF
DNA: TGCGCCAGCAGCCAAGAAGGTAGCGCCCAAGCCAAAAACATTCAGTACTTC

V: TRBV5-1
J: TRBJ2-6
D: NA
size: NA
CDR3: CASSLSGTGANVLTF
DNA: TGCGCCAGCAGCTTGTCTGGGACTGGGGCCAACGTCCTGACTTTC

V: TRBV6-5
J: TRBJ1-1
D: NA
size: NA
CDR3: CASSRAHENTEAFF
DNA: TGTGCCAGCAGTCGAGCTCACGAGAACACTGAAGCTTTCTTT

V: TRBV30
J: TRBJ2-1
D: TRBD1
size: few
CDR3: CAWSGDRAVFF
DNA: TGTGCCTGGAGTGGCGACAGGGCTGTGTTCTTC

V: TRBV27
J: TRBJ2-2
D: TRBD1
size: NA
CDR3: CASSFGTGVTGELFF
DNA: TGTGCCAGCAGTTTCGGGACAGGGGTCACCGGGGAGCTGTTTTTT

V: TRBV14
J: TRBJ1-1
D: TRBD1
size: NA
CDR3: CASSHRQGRGNTEAFF
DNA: TGTGCCAGCAGCCATCGACAGGGTCGGGGTAACACTGAAGCTTTCTTT

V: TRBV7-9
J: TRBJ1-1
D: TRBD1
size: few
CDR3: CASSHGDRANTEAFF
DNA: TGTGCCAGCAGCCATGGGGACAGGGCGAACACTGAAGCTTTCTTT

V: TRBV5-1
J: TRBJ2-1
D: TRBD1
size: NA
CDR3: CASSHGQESSYNEQFF
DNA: TGCGCCAGCAGCCACGGACAGGAGAGCTCCTACAATGAGCAGTTCTTC

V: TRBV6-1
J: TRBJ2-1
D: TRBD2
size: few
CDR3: CASSELAGVNEQFF
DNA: TGTGCCAGCAGTGAACTAGCGGGAGTCAATGAGCAGTTCTTC

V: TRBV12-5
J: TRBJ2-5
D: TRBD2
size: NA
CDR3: CASDSLAGPKETQYF
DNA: TGTGCTAGTGACTCCCTAGCGGGGCCGAAAGAGACCCAGTACTTC

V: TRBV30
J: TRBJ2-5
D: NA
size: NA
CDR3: CAWGRGPETQYF
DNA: TGTGCCTGGGGGCGGGGGCCGGAGACCCAGTACTTC

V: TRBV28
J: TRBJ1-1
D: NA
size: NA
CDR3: CASSTLRTFTEAFF
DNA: TGTGCCAGCAGTACCCTCCGGACCTTCACTGAAGCTTTCTTT